The TCR beta chain under discussion was sequenced for a study of CD8+ T cells in alopecia areata. The treatment was: oral pan-JAK inhibitor, 5-10 mg twice daily. V was trimmed by 4 bases and J by 4 bases, leaving 13 bases between them. CDR3 length: 13 amino acids. Per the germline V gene, CDR1 is SQVTM and CDR2 is ANQGSEA. The authors extracted RNA and reverse transcribed it into cDNA as the sequencing template. Clones were sequenced by immunoSEQ multiplex PCR, and TCRdb holds only the in-frame ones, with some missing. The sample contains about 42,000 clones, about three fifths of which appear only once.

Source: CD8+ T cells sorted from blood, taken at week 4, from a patient treated with tofacitinib. The chain couples TRBV29-1 to TRBJ1-2, with no clear D. This TCR derives from a human donor with alopecia areata. As DNA, the CDR3 is TGCAGCGTTGTTGACCCTCTAACCTATGGCTACACCTTC. Translating it yields CSVVDPLTYGYTF. Full variable domain (rest looked up from reference TRBV29-1 and TRBJ1-2): SAVISQKPSRDICQRGTSLTIQCQVDSQVTMMFWYRQQPGQSLTLIATANQGSEATYESGFVIDKFPISRPNLTFSTLTVSNMSPEDSSIYLCSVVDPLTYGYTFGSGTRLTVV.